These 5 T cell receptor beta chains were sequenced from one sample in a study of neurological immune-mediated disorders. TCRdb used MiXCR to reprocess the 5' RACE reads, holding one entry per CDR3 protein. This table holds tens of thousands of distinct CDR3 sequences, 2.5% found once. Sequenced sample: PBMCs. All receptors derive from a woman aged 45-60 years with multiple sclerosis.

This clonotype was seen ten or more times. The rearrangement joins TRBV20-1 to TRBJ2-3; the match to TRBD2 covers 10 bases. The trim removed 5 bases at V and 2 bases at J, leaving 7 bases unmatched. The CDR3 contains 15 residues. Per germline, CDR1 DFQATT and CDR2 SNEGSKA (reference sequence). The CDR3 DNA is TGCAGTGCTTCTCAACTAGCGGGGAACACAGATACGCAGTATTTT. Amino acid sequence: CSASQLAGNTDTQYF.

The rearrangement joins TRBV18 to TRBJ2-3; 12 positions match TRBD2. CDR3 length: 16 amino acids. The V gene's germline CDR1 is KGHSH and CDR2 LQKENI. Trimming removed 3 bases from V and 6 bases from J; junction bases left unmatched: 7. The CDR3 loop reads CASSPRTSGAGDTQYF. The CDR3 DNA follows: TGTGCCAGCTCACCGAGGACTAGCGGGGCTGGGGATACGCAGTATTTT.

There are many counts of this clonotype. The chain uses TRBV12-3 or TRBV12-4 and TRBJ2-1, with 13 bases aligning to TRBD2. The V segment lost 5 bases and the J segment 5 bases; nucleotides outside the gene matches: 3. This CDR3 has 15 residues. This CDR3 is CASSLGLAGDNEQFF. In DNA, the CDR3 is TGTGCCAGCAGTCTAGGACTAGCGGGGGACAATGAGCAGTTCTTC.

This clonotype was detected many times. V is TRBV20-1 and J is TRBJ1-1, with D unresolved. CDR1 is DFQATT, CDR2 SNEGSKA, per germline (reference sequence). The CDR3 has 18 residues. The CDR3, as DNA: TGCACTCCACTATTAAGGGCCGGGCTGGATGATTTGAACACTGAAGCTTTCTTT. This encodes CTPLLRAGLDDLNTEAFF.

This clonotype was seen a few times. Given a much more abundant clone one base away, this may be a read error. The conserved final phenylalanine or tryptophan is absent from the CDR3, which likely points to a read error. V usage is TRBV7-8 and J usage is TRBJ1-2; D gene uncertain. CDR1 and CDR2 (germline): SGHVS, FQNEAQ. The CDR3 is made up of 13 amino acids. V was trimmed by 8 bases and J by 4 bases, leaving 14 bases between them. CDR3: CASSREAAYGYTV. CDR3 nucleotides: TGTGCCAGCTCGCGGGAGGCAGCCTATGGCTACACCGTC.